Listed here is a single TCR beta chain. The antigen this receptor binds is unknown. No qualities accompany the bases; no much larger clone lies one base away. The data originate from a study of TIL therapy for anti-PD-1-resistant metastatic lung cancer (dated by TCRdb to 2020 to 2023). Some background on the complete study: Among the enrolled patients, the median age was approximately 49 years (range about 35-75), and the median tumor PD-L1 proportion score was roughly 6%. T cell receptor beta sequencing of tumor and peripheral blood served to follow clonotypes across the tumor, the expanded TIL product, and serial blood samples. Across the cohort, whole-exome sequencing showed a median non-synonymous tumor mutation burden of roughly 1.5 mutations per megabase. The cohort was composed predominantly of lung adenocarcinoma, with several EGFR-mutant and two ALK-rearranged tumors included, and half of patients were identified as current or former smokers.

In light of the paper, this sample's time point label describes: pre-treatment sample, taken before nivolumab and TIL therapy. The baseline tumor samples were excised metastases, mostly pleural nodules or supraclavicular lymph nodes, taken from the same resection that was used to grow TIL. Tumors were harvested prior to any PD-1/PD-L1 blockade, after which nivolumab was administered to patients, and lymphodepletion, expanded TIL infusion and IL-2 were given to patients who progressed. Adults with stage 4 NSCLC were enrolled in a dual-center phase I trial from October 2017 to early 2020. The samples were obtained from a phase I trial that was single-arm and open-label and tested tumor-infiltrating lymphocyte therapy combined with nivolumab in advanced non-small cell lung cancer. For each resected tumor, portions were snap-frozen in liquid nitrogen and kept at -80 degrees C. Using laser-capture macrodissection, tumor regions of interest were selected on H&E sections, then pulverized into around 16 mg aliquots and extracted using Qiagen Allprep kits.

The CDR3 spans 15 residues, from the cysteine through the phenylalanine. Of all the DNA, just the CDR3 is kept, 45 bases in frame from base 1. CDR1 is given as SEHNR and CDR2 as FQNEAQ, both from the germline V gene (reference sequence). V loses 1 base of germline sequence and J loses 8 bases, and the interval between the two ends is 12 bases. The full study reports these points: The cohort was highly selected, including more treatment-naive, never-smoker and oncogene-addicted patients than is typical, which limits generalizability. The study protocol defined all tumor marker inferences as exploratory. Clonal turnover during TIL culture was high, and many clones enriched in the product were not detected in the baseline tumor, suggesting clonal contraction instead of faithful expansion. Higher clonality and lower diversity were observed in expanded TIL cultures than in baseline intratumoral T cells (median clonality around 5.9% vs 31%, p < 0.0001).

Using bias-controlled multiplex PCR with the immunoSEQ v3 hsTCRB kit, the TCR beta CDR3 regions were amplified from genomic DNA. An Illumina NextSeq 500 was used to sequence the TCR libraries, reaching some 2 million read pairs at survey level or roughly 5-6.5 million at deep level. The source study handled its data this way. Clonality was reported by immunoSEQ Analyzer software, which also assigned V, D and J genes and filtered out non-productive sequences. Repertoires were compared using productive Simpson clonality and Morisita overlap index of productive TRB rearrangements between infused TIL and blood. Imported from immuneACCESS, the table was reduced by TCRdb to in-frame sequences with V and J called. These copies leave out some clones; in studies compared against another copy, an unresolved V gene accounts for under half, and the cause of the remainder is not known. That table is the source of V, J and clone size, and D and trimming were worked out from the DNA. This sample has around 9,000 clones in its table, and 76% of those were observed once. Roughly 10% of the sample goes to the ten largest clones.

This sequence originates from a person aged 25 to 85 with non-small cell lung cancer. The source material was tumor tissue, sampled at baseline. The chain employs TRBV7-9 and TRBJ1-6; a confident D gene designation cannot be given. The CDR3 amino acid sequence is: CASSLEVLLDSPLHF. At the DNA level, the sequence is TGTGCCAGCAGCTTAGAGGTGCTTTTGGATTCACCCCTCCACTTT.